Listed below are T cell receptor beta chains from one sample, sequenced in a study of T cells in Graves' hyperthyroidism and ophthalmopathy. Each CDR3 protein gets one entry after TCRdb re-called the multiplex PCR reads with MiXCR. Among more than 550,000 distinct CDR3 sequences listed, approximately 42% were seen once. Sequencing was performed on peripheral blood or thyroid tissue (not recorded which). The source of these receptors is an adult man with Graves' disease, either hyperthyroidism or ophthalmopathy (not recorded which). CDR3s include the opening cysteine and the closing phenylalanine or tryptophan. The order of the fields is V gene, J gene, clone size, D gene, CDR3 protein, CDR3 DNA. D genes are given only for firm matches. Clone size is stated in some rows and not others, as once, few, many or a class when expanded.

V: TRBV5-8; J: TRBJ2-5; size: many; D: -; CDR3: CASSPNTGETQYF; DNA: TGTGCCAGCAGCCCAAACACCGGGGAGACCCAGTACTTC
V: TRBV20-1; J: TRBJ2-7; size: many; D: TRBD2; CDR3: CSVTSGKTYEQYF; DNA: TGCAGTGTTACTAGCGGGAAGACCTACGAGCAGTACTTC
V: TRBV7-2; J: TRBJ2-7; size: -; D: TRBD2; CDR3: CASSLGPGLAAPRAYEQYF; DNA: TGTGCCAGCAGCTTGGGTCCGGGACTAGCGGCTCCGAGGGCCTACGAGCAGTACTTC
V: TRBV10-3; J: TRBJ1-4; size: many; D: -; CDR3: CAIREGASTNEKLFF; DNA: TGTGCCATCAGAGAAGGTGCATCAACTAATGAAAAACTGTTTTTT
V: TRBV7-3; J: TRBJ1-1; size: -; D: TRBD1; CDR3: CASSPPTGVNTEAFF; DNA: TGTGCCAGCAGCCCCCCGACAGGGGTGAACACTGAAGCTTTCTTT
V: TRBV20-1; J: TRBJ2-5; size: -; D: -; CDR3: CSARGEVFQETQYF; DNA: TGCAGTGCTAGAGGGGAGGTTTTCCAAGAGACCCAGTACTTC
V: TRBV14; J: TRBJ1-1; size: once; D: -; CDR3: CASSPTWGVNTEAFF; DNA: TGTGCCAGCAGCCCGACGTGGGGGGTGAACACTGAAGCTTTCTTT
V: TRBV2; J: TRBJ1-2; size: few; D: TRBD1; CDR3: CASRNPGQSNYGYTF; DNA: TGTGCCAGCAGGAATCCGGGACAGTCTAACTATGGCTACACCTTC
V: TRBV7-8; J: TRBJ1-2; size: many; D: TRBD1; CDR3: CASSLGDRVNYGYTF; DNA: TGTGCCAGCAGCTTAGGGGACAGGGTGAACTATGGCTACACCTTC
V: TRBV7-8; J: TRBJ1-1; size: -; D: -; CDR3: CASSNRDTLNTEAFF; DNA: TGTGCCAGCAGCAACCGGGACACGCTGAACACTGAAGCTTTCTTT
V: TRBV6-5; J: TRBJ1-1; size: few; D: -; CDR3: CASSYNRASSEAFF; DNA: TGTGCCAGCAGTTACAACAGGGCCAGCTCTGAAGCTTTCTTT
V: TRBV6-5; J: TRBJ1-2; size: -; D: -; CDR3: CASSYNGPGVGYTF; DNA: TGTGCCAGCAGTTACAACGGGCCCGGGGTGGGCTACACCTTC
V: TRBV5-1; J: TRBJ2-7; size: -; D: -; CDR3: CASSFGGTSSSYEQYF; DNA: TGCGCCAGCAGCTTCGGGGGGACAAGTAGCTCCTACGAGCAGTACTTC
V: TRBV15; J: TRBJ2-5; size: -; D: TRBD2; CDR3: CATGLAGGETQYF; DNA: TGTGCTACGGGACTAGCGGGAGGAGAGACCCAGTACTTC
V: TRBV15; J: TRBJ1-6; size: -; D: TRBD1; CDR3: CATSSVGPGGNSPLHF; DNA: TGTGCCACCAGCAGCGTTGGCCCAGGGGGCAATTCACCCCTCCACTTT
V: TRBV7-8; J: TRBJ1-4; size: -; D: -; CDR3: CATERGASTNEKLFF; DNA: TGTGCAACCGAGCGGGGGGCTTCAACTAATGAAAAACTGTTTTTT
V: TRBV12-3/TRBV12-4; J: TRBJ2-7; size: many; D: TRBD2; CDR3: CASSGLAGGNEQYF; DNA: TGTGCCAGCAGCGGACTAGCGGGAGGTAACGAGCAGTACTTC
V: TRBV12-3/TRBV12-4; J: TRBJ1-2; size: -; D: -; CDR3: CASSPGHTTNYGYTF; DNA: TGTGCCAGCAGCCCGGGACACACTACTAACTATGGCTACACCTTC
V: TRBV2; J: TRBJ1-2; size: few; D: TRBD1; CDR3: CASKKTGGHDYGYTF; DNA: TGTGCCAGCAAGAAAACAGGGGGGCACGACTATGGCTACACCTTC
V: TRBV19; J: TRBJ2-5; size: -; D: -; CDR3: CASSENGGRETQYF; DNA: TGTGCCAGTAGTGAAAACGGCGGCAGGGAGACCCAGTACTTC
V: TRBV24-1; J: TRBJ1-1; size: few; D: -; CDR3: CATSVQTGRGRTEAFF; DNA: TGTGCCACCAGTGTCCAAACAGGGAGAGGGAGGACTGAAGCTTTCTTT
V: TRBV20-1; J: TRBJ1-1; size: many; D: TRBD1; CDR3: CSASVRQGMNTEAFF; DNA: TGCAGTGCTAGTGTCCGACAGGGGATGAACACTGAAGCTTTCTTT
V: TRBV16; J: TRBJ1-4; size: -; D: -; CDR3: CASSQGGRFNEKLFF; DNA: TGTGCCAGCAGCCAGGGAGGAAGATTTAATGAAAAACTGTTTTTT
V: TRBV6-1; J: TRBJ2-7; size: -; D: TRBD2; CDR3: CASSGGGLYEQYF; DNA: TGTGCCAGCAGTGGGGGAGGGCTCTACGAGCAGTACTTC
V: TRBV13; J: TRBJ1-1; size: few; D: -; CDR3: CASSFRGRGAFF; DNA: TGTGCCAGCAGCTTTCGGGGGAGAGGGGCTTTCTTT
V: TRBV20-1; J: TRBJ2-7; size: -; D: TRBD2; CDR3: CSARAGTSGALSSYEQYF; DNA: TGCAGTGCTAGAGCCGGGACTAGCGGGGCGTTAAGCTCCTACGAGCAGTACTTC
V: TRBV29-1; J: TRBJ2-5; size: many; D: TRBD1; CDR3: CSGAAGTGRETQYF; DNA: TGCAGCGGGGCAGCCGGGACAGGCAGAGAGACCCAGTACTTC
V: TRBV29-1; J: TRBJ2-1; size: -; D: TRBD1; CDR3: CSAGSTGGGYEQFF; DNA: TGCAGTGCTGGATCGACAGGGGGCGGCTACGAGCAGTTCTTC
V: TRBV9; J: TRBJ1-5; size: -; D: -; CDR3: CASSPSGDLYGNQPQHF; DNA: TGTGCCAGCAGCCCCTCGGGGGATCTCTATGGCAATCAGCCCCAGCATTTT
V: TRBV25-1; J: TRBJ2-7; size: many; D: TRBD1; CDR3: CASRGQGHEQYF; DNA: TGTGCCAGCAGGGGACAGGGCCACGAGCAGTACTTC
V: TRBV6-1; J: TRBJ2-7; size: -; D: -; CDR3: CASSYSWSRVAYEQYF; DNA: TGTGCCAGCAGTTACTCGTGGAGCAGGGTAGCCTACGAGCAGTACTTC
V: TRBV7-8; J: TRBJ2-7; size: -; D: TRBD2; CDR3: CASSLGTAGVTYEQYF; DNA: TGTGCCAGCAGCTTAGGGACGGCGGGAGTAACCTACGAGCAGTACTTC
V: TRBV10-3; J: TRBJ2-7; size: once; D: TRBD1; CDR3: CAISEGTGIYEQYF; DNA: TGTGCCATCAGTGAGGGGACAGGGATATACGAGCAGTACTTC
V: TRBV29-1; J: TRBJ1-2; size: -; D: TRBD1; CDR3: CSLRGGDYGYTF; DNA: TGCAGCTTGAGAGGGGGCGACTATGGCTACACCTTC
V: TRBV12-3/TRBV12-4; J: TRBJ1-5; size: -; D: -; CDR3: CASTWVLNQPQHF; DNA: TGTGCCAGCACCTGGGTTCTCAATCAGCCCCAGCATTTT
V: TRBV11-1; J: TRBJ2-7; size: few; D: -; CDR3: CASSSPAGSYEQYF; DNA: TGTGCCAGCAGCTCCCCGGCGGGCTCCTACGAGCAGTACTTC
V: TRBV6-6; J: TRBJ2-2; size: many; D: -; CDR3: CASSPGLTGELFF; DNA: TGTGCCAGCAGTCCGGGTCTGACCGGGGAGCTGTTTTTT